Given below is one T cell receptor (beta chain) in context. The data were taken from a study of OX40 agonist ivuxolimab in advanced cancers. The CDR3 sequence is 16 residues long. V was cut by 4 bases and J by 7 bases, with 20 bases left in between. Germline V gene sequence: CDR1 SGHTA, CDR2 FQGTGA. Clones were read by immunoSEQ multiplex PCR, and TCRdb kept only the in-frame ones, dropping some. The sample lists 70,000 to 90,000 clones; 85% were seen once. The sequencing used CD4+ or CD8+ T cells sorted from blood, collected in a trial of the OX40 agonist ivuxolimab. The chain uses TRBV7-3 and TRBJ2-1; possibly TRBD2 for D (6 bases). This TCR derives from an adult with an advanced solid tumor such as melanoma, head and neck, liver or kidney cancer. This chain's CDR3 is CASSSPGLPSGNEQFF. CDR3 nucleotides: TGTGCCAGCAGCTCACCGGGACTCCCAAGCGGGAATGAGCAGTTCTTC.